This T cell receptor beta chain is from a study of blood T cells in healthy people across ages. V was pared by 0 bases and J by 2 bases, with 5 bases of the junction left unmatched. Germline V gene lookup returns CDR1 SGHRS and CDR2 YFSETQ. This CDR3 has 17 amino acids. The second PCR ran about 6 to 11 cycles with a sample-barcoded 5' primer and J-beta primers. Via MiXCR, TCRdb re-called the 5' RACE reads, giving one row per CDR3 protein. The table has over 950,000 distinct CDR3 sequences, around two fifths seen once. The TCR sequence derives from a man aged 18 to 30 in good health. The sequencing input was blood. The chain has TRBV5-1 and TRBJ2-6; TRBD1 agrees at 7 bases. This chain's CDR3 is CASSLAHRGAGANVLTF. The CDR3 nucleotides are TGCGCCAGCAGCTTGGCCCACAGGGGCGCTGGGGCCAACGTCCTGACTTTC.